This T cell receptor (beta chain) was profiled in a study of tumor-infiltrating lymphocytes in oesophageal squamous cell carcinoma. This CDR3 is 10 amino acids long. Trimming pared 8 bases from V and 8 bases from J, leaving 7 bases between. Germline V gives CDR1 SGHVT, CDR2 SQSDAQ. TCRdb re-called the PCR reads with MiXCR, one entry per CDR3 protein. The table shows about 20,000 distinct CDR3 sequences, with around two fifths occurring only once. V is TRBV7-4 and J is TRBJ2-1, with D unresolved. Sample: esophageal tumor tissue. The TCR was taken from a male donor with esophageal squamous cell carcinoma. CDR3 nucleotides: TGTGCCAGCGGAGCCCATGAGCAGTTCTTC. This gives the protein CASGAHEQFF.